This T cell receptor (beta chain) comes out of a study of T cell repertoires in cytomegalovirus infection. The wider study: As its CMV epitopes, the study selected recently identified HLA-C-restricted and well-studied HLA-B-restricted targets.

Study-wide results and caveats: In two of eight donors, the top clonotype was HLA-C-restricted CMV-specific.

Germline CDR1 is SNHLY and CDR2 is FYNNEI. The ends were cut back, 6 bases at V and 1 base at J, with 7 bases in the middle. There are 14 residues in the CDR3. Points on this clonotype: Its specificity is not known.

TCRdb ran MiXCR on the reads and lists one entry per CDR3 protein. The sample has about 85,000 distinct CDR3 sequences, 45% to 55% seen once. The sample here was CD8+ T cells from cultured PBMCs, taken from culture after CMV antigen stimulation. This TCR was recovered from a human donor in good health (CMV status not recorded). Some clones in this sample may be carry-over from other donors' samples. The chain uses TRBV2 and TRBJ2-6; D gene unclear. CDR3: CASSKNSGANVLTF. In DNA form, the CDR3 reads TGTGCCAGCAGCAAAAATTCTGGGGCCAACGTCCTGACTTTC.